Listed below are T cell receptor beta chains from one sample, sequenced in a study of T cells in Graves' hyperthyroidism and ophthalmopathy. Each CDR3 protein gets one entry after TCRdb re-called the multiplex PCR reads with MiXCR. The sample consists of 200,000 to 250,000 distinct CDR3 sequences, about 16% of them appearing once. The sequencing sample was made of blood. The receptor source for this set is a man aged 40-50 years with Graves' hyperthyroidism. Both conserved end residues are part of each CDR3. Each record gives: J gene, clone size, V gene, D gene, CDR3 DNA, CDR3 protein. A D gene is named only where the DNA matches it firmly. Size is omitted from some rows. Given values are once, few, many or a class for expanded clones.

j_call: TRBJ2-2; clone_size: .; v_call: TRBV12-3/TRBV12-4; d_call: TRBD2; cdr3_nt: TGTGCCAGCCGCCGGACTAGCGGCACCGGGGAGCTGTTTTTT; cdr3_aa: CASRRTSGTGELFF
j_call: TRBJ1-1; clone_size: many; v_call: TRBV6-2/TRBV6-3; d_call: TRBD1; cdr3_nt: TGTGCCAGCAGTCCCGGTGCAGGGGGGGTGAACACTGAAGCTTTCTTT; cdr3_aa: CASSPGAGGVNTEAFF
j_call: TRBJ2-3; clone_size: many; v_call: TRBV7-6; d_call: .; cdr3_nt: TGTGCCAGCAGCTTAGACGGCACTAGCACAGATACGCAGTATTTT; cdr3_aa: CASSLDGTSTDTQYF
j_call: TRBJ1-1; clone_size: many; v_call: TRBV3-1; d_call: .; cdr3_nt: TGTGCCAGCAGCCAAGGTTTGCAGAGAAACACTGAAGCTTTCTTT; cdr3_aa: CASSQGLQRNTEAFF
j_call: TRBJ2-1; clone_size: .; v_call: TRBV5-8; d_call: TRBD1; cdr3_nt: TGTGCCAGCAGCTCCGGGACAGGGTTCCTGAGCTCCTACAATGAGCAGTTCTTC; cdr3_aa: CASSSGTGFLSSYNEQFF
j_call: TRBJ1-3; clone_size: few; v_call: TRBV7-2; d_call: .; cdr3_nt: TGTGCCAGCAGCCAGCAGTACTCTGGAAACACCATATATTTT; cdr3_aa: CASSQQYSGNTIYF
j_call: TRBJ1-2; clone_size: many; v_call: TRBV3-1; d_call: .; cdr3_nt: TGTGCCAGCAGCCAAGATCAGGGGAAGGGAGGCTACACCTTC; cdr3_aa: CASSQDQGKGGYTF
j_call: TRBJ1-2; clone_size: many; v_call: TRBV11-2; d_call: .; cdr3_nt: TGTGCCAGCAGCTTATCCAGGCTGGCCTATGGCTACACCTTC; cdr3_aa: CASSLSRLAYGYTF
j_call: TRBJ2-3; clone_size: many; v_call: TRBV20-1; d_call: .; cdr3_nt: TGCAGTGCTAGGCCCGGGACACTTCGCACAGATACGCAGTATTTT; cdr3_aa: CSARPGTLRTDTQYF
j_call: TRBJ2-1; clone_size: many; v_call: TRBV6-2/TRBV6-3; d_call: TRBD2; cdr3_nt: TGTGCCAGCAGAACTAGCGGGGGGGCCGCTGAGCAGTTCTTC; cdr3_aa: CASRTSGGAAEQFF
j_call: TRBJ2-3; clone_size: many; v_call: TRBV5-1; d_call: TRBD1; cdr3_nt: TGCGCCAGCAGCTTGGTCACAGGGGTTACAGATACGCAGTATTTT; cdr3_aa: CASSLVTGVTDTQYF
j_call: TRBJ1-5; clone_size: .; v_call: TRBV19; d_call: .; cdr3_nt: TGTGCCAGTAGTATAGAGGGGCAGGCGAATCAGCCCCAGCATTTT; cdr3_aa: CASSIEGQANQPQHF
j_call: TRBJ2-4; clone_size: many; v_call: TRBV3-1; d_call: .; cdr3_nt: TGTGCCAGCAGCCAAGATTCCGTTGGAAACATTCAGTACTTC; cdr3_aa: CASSQDSVGNIQYF
j_call: TRBJ2-3; clone_size: .; v_call: TRBV19; d_call: .; cdr3_nt: TGTGCCAGTAGCTACCCCGGAAGGATGGCAGATACGCAGTATTTT; cdr3_aa: CASSYPGRMADTQYF
j_call: TRBJ2-7; clone_size: many; v_call: TRBV7-9; d_call: .; cdr3_nt: TGTGCCAGCAGCTCCGGGACAAACTTGTACGAGCAGTACTTC; cdr3_aa: CASSSGTNLYEQYF
j_call: TRBJ2-7; clone_size: many; v_call: TRBV11-2; d_call: .; cdr3_nt: TGTGCCAGCAGCTTAAGTAACAGGCCCTCCTACGAGCAGTACTTC; cdr3_aa: CASSLSNRPSYEQYF
j_call: TRBJ1-2; clone_size: many; v_call: TRBV2; d_call: .; cdr3_nt: TGTGCCACCCTAAGGGCTGGCTATGGCTACACCTTC; cdr3_aa: CATLRAGYGYTF
j_call: TRBJ1-6; clone_size: few; v_call: TRBV20-1; d_call: TRBD1; cdr3_nt: TGCAGTGCTAGCGACAGGGGGCAATCCTATAATTCACCCCTCCACTTT; cdr3_aa: CSASDRGQSYNSPLHF
j_call: TRBJ1-6; clone_size: few; v_call: TRBV5-1; d_call: TRBD1; cdr3_nt: TGCGCCAGCAGCTACTGGACAGGGGACCCAGGACCCCTCCACTTT; cdr3_aa: CASSYWTGDPGPLHF
j_call: TRBJ2-1; clone_size: many; v_call: TRBV10-3; d_call: TRBD2; cdr3_nt: TGTGCCATCAGCGATGGACTAGCGGGGGGGCCTTCCTACAATGAGCAGTTCTTC; cdr3_aa: CAISDGLAGGPSYNEQFF
j_call: TRBJ2-5; clone_size: .; v_call: TRBV20-1; d_call: TRBD2; cdr3_nt: TGCAGTGCTAGAGTTAGCGGGAGACAAGAGACCCAGTACTTC; cdr3_aa: CSARVSGRQETQYF
j_call: TRBJ2-3; clone_size: .; v_call: TRBV11-1; d_call: .; cdr3_nt: TGTGCCAGCAGCTTACAGGGGGGGCAAGATACGCAGTATTTT; cdr3_aa: CASSLQGGQDTQYF
j_call: TRBJ2-3; clone_size: .; v_call: TRBV9; d_call: TRBD1; cdr3_nt: TGTGCCAGCAGCGCCGGGACAGGCACTGCAGATACGCAGTATTTT; cdr3_aa: CASSAGTGTADTQYF
j_call: TRBJ1-6; clone_size: few; v_call: TRBV2; d_call: .; cdr3_nt: TGTGCCAGCAGCGCAAGGGACGGGGCCCATAATTCACCCCTCCACTTT; cdr3_aa: CASSARDGAHNSPLHF
j_call: TRBJ2-7; clone_size: .; v_call: TRBV4-3; d_call: .; cdr3_nt: TGCGCCAGCAGCCCATCTACCGGGCCAAGCTCCTACGAGCAGTACTTC; cdr3_aa: CASSPSTGPSSYEQYF
j_call: TRBJ1-1; clone_size: few; v_call: TRBV6-1; d_call: .; cdr3_nt: TGTGCCAGCAGCCGGACGGGGGGCGAAGCTTTCTTT; cdr3_aa: CASSRTGGEAFF
j_call: TRBJ2-7; clone_size: many; v_call: TRBV3-1; d_call: .; cdr3_nt: TGTGCCAGCAGCCGCAGTGGTGAGCAGTACTTC; cdr3_aa: CASSRSGEQYF
j_call: TRBJ2-3; clone_size: .; v_call: TRBV7-9; d_call: .; cdr3_nt: TGTGCCAGCAGCAGAGGGGACCGCACAGATACGCAGTATTTT; cdr3_aa: CASSRGDRTDTQYF
j_call: TRBJ1-5; clone_size: .; v_call: TRBV6-5; d_call: .; cdr3_nt: TGTGCCAGCAGTTATGGAACGCTAAATCAGCCCCAGCATTTT; cdr3_aa: CASSYGTLNQPQHF
j_call: TRBJ2-1; clone_size: .; v_call: TRBV7-9; d_call: .; cdr3_nt: TGTGCCGTTTCAGGGGAGAATGAGCAGTTCTTC; cdr3_aa: CAVSGENEQFF
j_call: TRBJ1-5; clone_size: many; v_call: TRBV30; d_call: .; cdr3_nt: TGTGCCGCAGGGATTGACAATCAGCCCCAGCATTTT; cdr3_aa: CAAGIDNQPQHF
j_call: TRBJ2-7; clone_size: .; v_call: TRBV28; d_call: TRBD1; cdr3_nt: TGTGCCAGCAGTGGCCCAGACAGGGACGTCCTAGCCTACGAGCAGTACTTC; cdr3_aa: CASSGPDRDVLAYEQYF
j_call: TRBJ2-3; clone_size: .; v_call: TRBV19; d_call: .; cdr3_nt: TGTGCCAGTAGCGGGATGAAAGATACGCAGTATTTT; cdr3_aa: CASSGMKDTQYF
j_call: TRBJ1-5; clone_size: many; v_call: TRBV2; d_call: .; cdr3_nt: TGTGCCAGCAGTGATGCAGAGCACCATCAGCCCCAGCATTTT; cdr3_aa: CASSDAEHHQPQHF
j_call: TRBJ1-5; clone_size: many; v_call: TRBV30; d_call: .; cdr3_nt: TGTGCCTGGAGTGCGGGGCCCGACGGGTGGAATCAGCCCCAGCATTTT; cdr3_aa: CAWSAGPDGWNQPQHF
j_call: TRBJ1-1; clone_size: few; v_call: TRBV19; d_call: TRBD1; cdr3_nt: TGTGCCAGTAGTATAGGACAGGGTGGTATCACTGAAGCTTTCTTT; cdr3_aa: CASSIGQGGITEAFF
j_call: TRBJ1-2; clone_size: .; v_call: TRBV29-1; d_call: .; cdr3_nt: TGCAGCGTTGGATTTACAGGGATTATCTATGGCTACACCTTC; cdr3_aa: CSVGFTGIIYGYTF
j_call: TRBJ2-4; clone_size: many; v_call: TRBV7-2; d_call: .; cdr3_nt: TGTGCCAGCAGCTACCAGCCGGGACCGGAAAACATTCAGTACTTC; cdr3_aa: CASSYQPGPENIQYF
j_call: TRBJ2-1; clone_size: .; v_call: TRBV12-3/TRBV12-4; d_call: TRBD2; cdr3_nt: TGTGCCAGCAGTTTTGCGGGGGGATACAATGAGCAGTTCTTC; cdr3_aa: CASSFAGGYNEQFF
j_call: TRBJ2-7; clone_size: many; v_call: TRBV7-9; d_call: TRBD2; cdr3_nt: TGTGCCAGCAGCGGACCGGGACTAGCGGGGGTATCCTACGAGCAGTACTTC; cdr3_aa: CASSGPGLAGVSYEQYF
j_call: TRBJ1-2; clone_size: .; v_call: TRBV12-3/TRBV12-4; d_call: TRBD1; cdr3_nt: TGTGCCAGCAGGCCGGGACAGAGAAACTATGGCTACACCTTC; cdr3_aa: CASRPGQRNYGYTF
j_call: TRBJ2-5; clone_size: few; v_call: TRBV20-1; d_call: .; cdr3_nt: TGCAGTGCGTCCGGGGGCCCTAAAGCGGAGACCCAGTACTTC; cdr3_aa: CSASGGPKAETQYF
j_call: TRBJ1-2; clone_size: .; v_call: TRBV6-2/TRBV6-3; d_call: TRBD1; cdr3_nt: TGTGCCAGCAGCTATAGACCGGGACAGCCTAAGATTAACTATGGCTACACCTTC; cdr3_aa: CASSYRPGQPKINYGYTF
j_call: TRBJ2-1; clone_size: many; v_call: TRBV30; d_call: .; cdr3_nt: TGTGCCTGGAGTGTACCTGGCAGAGACAATGAGCAGTTCTTC; cdr3_aa: CAWSVPGRDNEQFF
j_call: TRBJ2-5; clone_size: few; v_call: TRBV9; d_call: TRBD2; cdr3_nt: TGTGCCAGCAGGTCTACTAGCGGGCCGGACCAAGAGACCCAGTACTTC; cdr3_aa: CASRSTSGPDQETQYF
j_call: TRBJ2-3; clone_size: few; v_call: TRBV6-1; d_call: TRBD2; cdr3_nt: TGTGCCAGCAGTCGAGCGGGGGTAAAGGTAGATACGCAGTATTTT; cdr3_aa: CASSRAGVKVDTQYF
j_call: TRBJ1-4; clone_size: .; v_call: TRBV7-9; d_call: TRBD1; cdr3_nt: TGTGCCAGCAGCTCAGGACAGGGGCCAGCAACTAATGAAAAACTGTTTTTT; cdr3_aa: CASSSGQGPATNEKLFF
j_call: TRBJ1-3; clone_size: many; v_call: TRBV28; d_call: .; cdr3_nt: TGTGCCAGCAGTGCCCGGGACGGCCGCTTCTCTGGAAACACCATATATTTT; cdr3_aa: CASSARDGRFSGNTIYF
j_call: TRBJ1-1; clone_size: few; v_call: TRBV5-4; d_call: .; cdr3_nt: TGTGCCAGCAGCGCCTGGGGGGCGACTGAAGCTTTCTTT; cdr3_aa: CASSAWGATEAFF
j_call: TRBJ1-2; clone_size: many; v_call: TRBV6-2/TRBV6-3; d_call: TRBD1; cdr3_nt: TGTGCCAGCACCGTGACAGGGGGTTATGGCTACACCTTC; cdr3_aa: CASTVTGGYGYTF
j_call: TRBJ2-2; clone_size: .; v_call: TRBV28; d_call: .; cdr3_nt: TGTGCCAGTGTATACGACAGGCTGAACACCGGGGAGCTGTTTTTT; cdr3_aa: CASVYDRLNTGELFF
j_call: TRBJ2-5; clone_size: many; v_call: TRBV3-1; d_call: .; cdr3_nt: TGTGCCAGCAGCCAAGAACACAGGGTAGAAGAGACCCAGTACTTC; cdr3_aa: CASSQEHRVEETQYF
j_call: TRBJ2-1; clone_size: many; v_call: TRBV5-1; d_call: TRBD2; cdr3_nt: TGCGCCAGCAGGGCCGGGACTACCAACTACAATGAGCAGTTCTTC; cdr3_aa: CASRAGTTNYNEQFF
j_call: TRBJ2-3; clone_size: many; v_call: TRBV7-9; d_call: .; cdr3_nt: TGTGCCAGCAGCTTAGATCTTGATACGCAGTATTTT; cdr3_aa: CASSLDLDTQYF
j_call: TRBJ2-5; clone_size: few; v_call: TRBV5-1; d_call: TRBD2; cdr3_nt: TGCGCCAGCAGCTTGCTCCCCGGGGGGGCCGAGGAGACCCAGTACTTC; cdr3_aa: CASSLLPGGAEETQYF
j_call: TRBJ1-1; clone_size: .; v_call: TRBV19; d_call: TRBD1; cdr3_nt: TGTGCTAGTAGTATGAACAGGGGGTCTGGAGCTTTCTTT; cdr3_aa: CASSMNRGSGAFF
j_call: TRBJ2-3; clone_size: many; v_call: TRBV12-3/TRBV12-4; d_call: .; cdr3_nt: TGTGCCAGCAGGCCAGCGGGTCCCACAGATACGCAGTATTTT; cdr3_aa: CASRPAGPTDTQYF
j_call: TRBJ1-6; clone_size: many; v_call: TRBV7-2; d_call: .; cdr3_nt: TGTGCCAGCAGCTCGTATCAACATAATTCACCCCTCCACTTT; cdr3_aa: CASSSYQHNSPLHF
j_call: TRBJ2-1; clone_size: .; v_call: TRBV5-5; d_call: TRBD2; cdr3_nt: TGTGCCAGCGCCATAGGTCTAGCGGGGGGGCCCCACAATGAGCAGTTCTTC; cdr3_aa: CASAIGLAGGPHNEQFF